In this sample, the clone carrying this T cell receptor beta chain turned up a few times. No antigen is known for it. Using its own MiXCR run on the multiplex PCR reads, TCRdb lists one record per CDR3 protein. The sample carries roughly 130,000 distinct CDR3 sequences, about 33% recorded once. This CDR3 region has 18 residues. J was trimmed by 2 bases and V by 4 bases; bases with no gene match: 13. Germline CDR1 and CDR2: MNHEY and SMNVEV (reference sequence). The data derive from a study of breast tumors, draining lymph nodes, adjacent tissues. Study-wide results and caveats: Tumor repertoires ranked between lymph nodes and nontumor tissue in diversity, with V and J gene preferences. Findings are consistent with lymph node origin and intratumoral expansion of most tumor T cells.

Samples came from axillary lymph nodes draining the breast cancer. The chain joins TRBV27 to TRBJ1-4; TRBD1 agrees at 7 bases. What was sequenced was axillary lymph node tissue. The receptor was isolated from a female donor with breast cancer. Some clones in this sample may be carry-over from other donors' samples. The CDR3 region has the DNA TGTGCCAGCAGTTCCGAACCCACAGGGGTTGTTACTAATGAAAAACTGTTTTTT. Amino acids: CASSSEPTGVVTNEKLFF.